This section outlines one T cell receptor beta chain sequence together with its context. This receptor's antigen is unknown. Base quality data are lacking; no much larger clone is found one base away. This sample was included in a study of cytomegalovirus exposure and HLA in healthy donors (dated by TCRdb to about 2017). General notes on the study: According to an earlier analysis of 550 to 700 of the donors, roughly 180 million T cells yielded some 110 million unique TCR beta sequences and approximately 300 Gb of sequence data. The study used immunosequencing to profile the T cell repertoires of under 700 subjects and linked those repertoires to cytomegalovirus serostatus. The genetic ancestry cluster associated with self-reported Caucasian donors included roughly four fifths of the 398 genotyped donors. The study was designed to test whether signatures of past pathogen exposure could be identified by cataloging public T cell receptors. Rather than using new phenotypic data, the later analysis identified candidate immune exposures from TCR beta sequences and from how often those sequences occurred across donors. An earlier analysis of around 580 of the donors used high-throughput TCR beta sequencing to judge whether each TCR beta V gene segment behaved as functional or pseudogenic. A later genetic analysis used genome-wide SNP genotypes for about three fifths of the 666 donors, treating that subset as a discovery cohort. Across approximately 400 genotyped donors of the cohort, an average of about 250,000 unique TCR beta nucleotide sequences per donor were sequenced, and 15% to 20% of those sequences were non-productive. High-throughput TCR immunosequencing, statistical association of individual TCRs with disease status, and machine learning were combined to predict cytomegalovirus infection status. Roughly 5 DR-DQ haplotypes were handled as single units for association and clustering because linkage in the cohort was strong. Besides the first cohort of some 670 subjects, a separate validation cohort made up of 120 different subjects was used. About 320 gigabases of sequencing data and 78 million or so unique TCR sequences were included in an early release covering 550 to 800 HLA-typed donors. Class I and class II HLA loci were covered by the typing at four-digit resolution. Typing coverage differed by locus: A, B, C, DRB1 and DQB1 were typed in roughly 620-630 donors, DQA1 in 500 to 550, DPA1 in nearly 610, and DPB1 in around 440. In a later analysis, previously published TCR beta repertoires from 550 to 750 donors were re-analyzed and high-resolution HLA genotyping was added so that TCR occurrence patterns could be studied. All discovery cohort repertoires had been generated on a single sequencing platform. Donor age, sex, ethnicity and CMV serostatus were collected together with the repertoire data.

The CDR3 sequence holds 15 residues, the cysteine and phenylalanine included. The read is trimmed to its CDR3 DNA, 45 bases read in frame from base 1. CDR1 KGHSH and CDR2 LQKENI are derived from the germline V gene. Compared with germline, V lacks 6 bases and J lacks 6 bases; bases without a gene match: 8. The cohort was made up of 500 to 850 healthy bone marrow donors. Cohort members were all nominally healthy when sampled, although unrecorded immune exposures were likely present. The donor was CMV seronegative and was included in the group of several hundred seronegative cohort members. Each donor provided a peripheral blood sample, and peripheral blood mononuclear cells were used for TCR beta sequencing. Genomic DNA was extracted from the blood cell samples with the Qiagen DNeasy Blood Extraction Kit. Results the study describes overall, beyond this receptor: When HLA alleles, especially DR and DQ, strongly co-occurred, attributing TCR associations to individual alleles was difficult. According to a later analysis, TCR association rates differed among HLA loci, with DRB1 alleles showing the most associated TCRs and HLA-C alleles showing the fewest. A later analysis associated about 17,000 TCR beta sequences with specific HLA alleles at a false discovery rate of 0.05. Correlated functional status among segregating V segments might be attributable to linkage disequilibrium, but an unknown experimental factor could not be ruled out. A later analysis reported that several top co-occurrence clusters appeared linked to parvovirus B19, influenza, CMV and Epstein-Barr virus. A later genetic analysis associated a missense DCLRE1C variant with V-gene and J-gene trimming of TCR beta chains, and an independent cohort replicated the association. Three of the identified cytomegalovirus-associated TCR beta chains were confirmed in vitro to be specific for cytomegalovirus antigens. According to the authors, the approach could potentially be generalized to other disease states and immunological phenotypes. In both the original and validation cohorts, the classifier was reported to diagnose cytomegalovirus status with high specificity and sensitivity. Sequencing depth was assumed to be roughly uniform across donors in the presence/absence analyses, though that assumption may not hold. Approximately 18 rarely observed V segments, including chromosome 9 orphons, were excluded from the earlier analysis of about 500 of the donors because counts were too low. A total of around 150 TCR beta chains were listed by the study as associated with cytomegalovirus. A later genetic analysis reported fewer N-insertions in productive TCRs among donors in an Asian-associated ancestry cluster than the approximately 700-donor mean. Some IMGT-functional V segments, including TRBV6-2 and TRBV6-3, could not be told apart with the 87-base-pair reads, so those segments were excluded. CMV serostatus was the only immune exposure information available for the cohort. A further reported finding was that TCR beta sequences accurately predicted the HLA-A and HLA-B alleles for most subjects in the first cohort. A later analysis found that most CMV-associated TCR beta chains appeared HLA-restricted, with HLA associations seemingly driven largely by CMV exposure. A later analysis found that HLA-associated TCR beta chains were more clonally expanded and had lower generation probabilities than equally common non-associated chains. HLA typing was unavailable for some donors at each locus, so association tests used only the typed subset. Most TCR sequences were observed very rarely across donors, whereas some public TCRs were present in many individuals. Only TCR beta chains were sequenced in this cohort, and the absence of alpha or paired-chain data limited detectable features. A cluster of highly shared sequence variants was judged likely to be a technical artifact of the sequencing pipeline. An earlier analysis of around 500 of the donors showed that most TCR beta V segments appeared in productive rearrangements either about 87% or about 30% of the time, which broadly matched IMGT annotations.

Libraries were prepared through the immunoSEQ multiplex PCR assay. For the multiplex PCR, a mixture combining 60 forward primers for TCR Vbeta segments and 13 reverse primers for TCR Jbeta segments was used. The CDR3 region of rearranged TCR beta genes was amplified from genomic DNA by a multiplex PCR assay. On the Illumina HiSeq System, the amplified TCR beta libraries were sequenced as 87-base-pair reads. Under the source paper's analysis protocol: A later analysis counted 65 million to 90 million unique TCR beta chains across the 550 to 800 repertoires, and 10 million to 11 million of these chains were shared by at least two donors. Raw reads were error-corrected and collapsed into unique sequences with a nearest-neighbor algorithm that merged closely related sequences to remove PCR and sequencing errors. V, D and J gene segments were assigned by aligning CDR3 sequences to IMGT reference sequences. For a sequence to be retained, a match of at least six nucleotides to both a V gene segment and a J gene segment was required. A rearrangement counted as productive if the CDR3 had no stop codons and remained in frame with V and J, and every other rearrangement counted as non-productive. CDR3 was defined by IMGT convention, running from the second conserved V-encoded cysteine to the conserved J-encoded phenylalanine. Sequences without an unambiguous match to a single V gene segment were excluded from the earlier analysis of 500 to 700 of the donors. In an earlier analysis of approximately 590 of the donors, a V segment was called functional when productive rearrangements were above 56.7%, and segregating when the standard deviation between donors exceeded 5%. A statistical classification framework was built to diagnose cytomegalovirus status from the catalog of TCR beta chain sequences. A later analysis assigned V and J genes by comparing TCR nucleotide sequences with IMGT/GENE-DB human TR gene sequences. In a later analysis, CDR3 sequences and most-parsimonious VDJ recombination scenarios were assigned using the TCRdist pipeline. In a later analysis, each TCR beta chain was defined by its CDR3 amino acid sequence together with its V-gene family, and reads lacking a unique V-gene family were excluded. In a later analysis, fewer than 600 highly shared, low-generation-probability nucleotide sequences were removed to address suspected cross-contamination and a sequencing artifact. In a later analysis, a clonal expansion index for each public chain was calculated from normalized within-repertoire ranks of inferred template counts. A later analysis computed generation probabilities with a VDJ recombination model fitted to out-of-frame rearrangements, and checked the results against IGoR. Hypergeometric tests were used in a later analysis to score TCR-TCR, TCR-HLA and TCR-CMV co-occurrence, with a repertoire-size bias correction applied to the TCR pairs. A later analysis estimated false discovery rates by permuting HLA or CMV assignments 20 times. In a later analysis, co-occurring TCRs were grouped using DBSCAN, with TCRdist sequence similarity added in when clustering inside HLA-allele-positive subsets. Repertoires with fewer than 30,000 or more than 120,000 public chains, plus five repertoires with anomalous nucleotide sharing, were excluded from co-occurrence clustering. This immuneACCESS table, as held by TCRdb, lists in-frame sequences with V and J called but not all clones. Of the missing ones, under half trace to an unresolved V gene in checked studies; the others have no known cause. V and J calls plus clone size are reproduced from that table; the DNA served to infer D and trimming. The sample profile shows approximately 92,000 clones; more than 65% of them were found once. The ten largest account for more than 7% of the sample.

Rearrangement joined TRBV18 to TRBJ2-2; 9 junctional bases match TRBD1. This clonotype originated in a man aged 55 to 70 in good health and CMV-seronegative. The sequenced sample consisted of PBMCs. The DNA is TGTGCCAGCTCCAGCCGGGACAGGGCGGCCGGGGAGCTGTTTTTT. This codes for CASSSRDRAAGELFF.